This note documents a single T cell receptor (beta chain) sequence. Its antigen is currently not known. Qualities for individual bases were not recorded, and no much larger clone is one base off. Libraries were prepared through the immunoSEQ multiplex PCR assay. Concerning the study's data processing: A statistical classification framework was built to diagnose cytomegalovirus status from the catalog of TCR beta chain sequences. The table was pulled from immuneACCESS by TCRdb, which kept in-frame rearrangements only. Such tables lose some clones; where checked, under half of the loss comes from unresolved V genes, and the rest has no known cause. The V and J calls and clone size were taken over from that table, and D and trimming were inferred from the DNA. This sample has about 76,000 clones in its table, and around 94% of those were observed once. Roughly 1.6% of the sample rests with the top ten.

This specimen belongs to a study of cytomegalovirus exposure and HLA in healthy donors (dated by TCRdb to about 2017). About the investigation overall: According to a later analysis, one platform produced both the approximately 110 validation repertoires and the approximately 670 repertoires of the first cohort. The study aimed to test whether cataloging public T cell receptors could reveal signatures of past pathogen exposure. Along with the approximately 650-subject first cohort, a separate validation cohort of about 110 different subjects was used. To predict cytomegalovirus infection status, the study combined high-throughput TCR immunosequencing, statistical association of individual TCRs with disease status, and machine learning. Points the paper makes about the study in general: All 120 or so repertoires were used to score co-occurrence in the validation cohort in a later analysis, because that analysis had no HLA typing for the cohort. Subsequent analysis determined that TCRs grouped into clusters in the first cohort also showed a tendency toward co-occurrence across the 120 or so validation repertoires, and 94% of cluster scores exceeded 0. The study listed around 160 TCR beta chains as associated with cytomegalovirus. According to the authors, the approach could potentially be generalized to other disease states and immunological phenotypes. Across donors, most TCR sequences were observed very rarely, whereas some public TCRs were present in many individuals. In both the original and validation cohorts, the classifier was reported to diagnose cytomegalovirus status with high specificity and sensitivity. Three of the identified cytomegalovirus-associated TCR beta chains were confirmed in vitro to be specific for cytomegalovirus antigens.

Donors formed part of the validation cohort, which comprised some 120 subjects and was distinct from the first cohort of several hundred subjects. The sequence was obtained from a man aged 18 to 35 in good health and CMV-seropositive. Sequenced sample: PBMCs.

In nucleotide form, the sequence is TGCGCCAGCAGCCTGGGGGGGACAGGGATCACCTATGGCTACACCTTC. It translates to CASSLGGTGITYGYTF. The chain is encoded by TRBV5-1 joined to TRBJ1-2; 9 of the junction bases match TRBD1. Trimming takes 4 bases off V and 4 bases off J; junction bases not matched to a gene: 11. CDR1 and CDR2 are drawn from the germline V gene: SGHRS, YFSETQ. The CDR3 covers 16 residues, taking in both the cysteine and the phenylalanine. Only the CDR3 DNA is retained, 48 bases long and in frame from the first base.